These 7 T cell receptor beta chains were all obtained from the same sample, sequenced in a study of control samples from healthy donors and cancer patients. Using immunoSEQ multiplex PCR, the repertoire was profiled, and TCRdb retains in-frame clones only, with some absent. In the table there are about 150,000 clones, approximately 90% of which are singletons. The sample taken for sequencing was blood. The receptor source for this set is a young woman in good health.

The chain employs TRBV10-3 and TRBJ1-1, with 8 bases matching TRBD1. From germline, CDR1 is ENHRY and CDR2 SYGVKD. The CDR3 runs to 13 residues. After removal of 10 bases from V and 7 bases from J, the junction contained 11 bases not matched to a gene. CDR3 in DNA: TGTGCCACCCTTGACAGGGGAAAAGGTGAAGCTTTCTTT. Translated: CATLDRGKGEAFF.

J is TRBJ1-2 and V is TRBV9; TRBD1 aligns across 10 bases. CDR1 and CDR2 (germline): SGDLS, YYNGEE. V lost 2 bases, J lost 2 bases, and 0 bases stayed unmatched. This CDR3 is built from 14 residues. This CDR3 is CASSVTGGNYGYTF. The CDR3 region has the DNA TGTGCCAGCAGCGTGACAGGGGGCAACTATGGCTACACCTTC. The full variable domain, its missing parts supplied by reference TRBV9 and TRBJ1-2, is DSGVTQTPKHLITATGQRVTLRCSPRSGDLSVYWYQQSLDQGLQFLIQYYNGEERAKGNILERFSAQQFPDLHSELNLSSLELGDSALYFCASSVTGGNYGYTFGSGTRLTVV.

The V and J genes are TRBV28 and TRBJ1-4; D ambiguous. The CDR3 length is 14 residues. Trimming shortened V by 6 bases and J by 6 bases, and 14 bases separated the two germline ends. CDR1 is MDHEN, CDR2 SYDVKM, per germline. CDR3 loop: CASRPPDTHEKLFF. The CDR3, as DNA: TGTGCCAGCAGGCCTCCAGACACACATGAAAAACTGTTTTTT.

This clone appeared a single time. This chain's CDR3 is CASSYLIPFGENEQFF. The CDR3 DNA reads as TGTGCCAGCAGTTACCTAATCCCTTTTGGGGAAAATGAGCAGTTCTTC. V and J are TRBV6-5 and TRBJ2-1; D gene ambiguous. Germline assignment: CDR1 MNHEY and CDR2 SVGAGI. Trimming pared 2 bases from V and 7 bases from J, leaving 18 bases between. This CDR3 region has 16 residues.

The chain combines TRBV27 with TRBJ1-1; D perhaps matches TRBD1 (5 bases). The CDR3 covers 13 residues. V was pared by 2 bases and J by 1 base, with 5 bases between. Germline V gene sequence: CDR1 MNHEY, CDR2 SMNVEV (reference sequence). The chain's CDR3 is CASSLDRNTEAFF. CDR3 nucleotide sequence: TGTGCCAGCAGTTTAGACAGGAACACTGAAGCTTTCTTT.

This clone was recorded only once. V is TRBV12-5 and J is TRBJ2-7; D might be TRBD2 (5 bases). Germline-derived CDR1 and CDR2 are LGHNT and FRNRAP. This CDR3 comprises 13 residues. With 3 bases removed from V and 2 bases from J, the gap between germline ends came to 8 bases. CDR3 DNA: TGTGCTAGTGGTTTCCCCGGGGCCTACGAGCAGTACTTC. It specifies CASGFPGAYEQYF.

The chain employs TRBV28 and TRBJ1-2; a weak D match, TRBD1 (6 bases). V lost 3 bases and J lost 0, with 11 bases in between. The CDR3 spans 15 residues. The germline gives CDR1 MDHEN, CDR2 SYDVKM. The DNA of the CDR3 is TGTGCCAGCAGTTTCGCGGGGGGCCCTAACTATGGCTACACCTTC. As protein: CASSFAGGPNYGYTF.